This T cell receptor (beta chain) is from a study of blood T cell repertoires in COVID-19 (dated by TCRdb to the early 2020s). General notes on the study: Collaborator samples came from the United States, Italy and Spain and covered acute and convalescent phases of COVID-19. The samples were drawn from the first 160 participants of the ongoing ImmuneRACE study and from over 950 subjects provided by 6 global collaborators. The material from the prospective study consisted of cDNA or gDNA derived from T cells, B-cell-depleted T cells, or PBMCs. The sample metadata nearly always contained a de-identified subject ID, COVID-19 status, age in years and sex. Where available, HLA class I and class II types were obtained from metadata supplied by the sample provider rather than from assay-based typing. The dataset comprised deeply sampled blood TCRbeta repertoires from subjects exposed to, actively infected with, or recovered from COVID-19. The repertoires were made available in a free public database intended to serve as a resource for research on the immune response to SARS-CoV-2. General conclusions and limits of the study: The quantity of clinical and demographic metadata differed by source and by participant and was supplied without curation.

The immunoSEQ Assay, a bias-controlled multiplex PCR, was used to amplify TCRbeta CDR3 regions from genomic DNA. Regarding the original processing steps: Within the assay, amplification of reference gene primers was used to estimate how many nucleated cells each sample contained. To quantify the absolute abundance of each unique TCRbeta CDR3 rearrangement, sequence reads were collapsed and filtered. Productive Simpson clonality was computed per sample as the square root of Simpson's diversity index over productive rearrangements. As stored in TCRdb, this immuneACCESS dataset retains in-frame rearrangements with V and J assigned. A fraction of the clones does not appear; measured against another copy, unresolved V genes explain less than half of the discrepancy, and the remainder lacks a known reason. The D gene and trimming were derived from the DNA, and the V and J assignments and clone size from that table. This sample gives fewer than 250,000 clones in total; around 82% of them show up just once. The ten largest clones take up less than 8% of the sample.

Enrolling through a virtual design, the prospective study's participants ranged in age from about 18 to 89 years and lived across roughly 23 United States geographic areas. To assign participants to cohorts, the prospective study relied on clinical history that participants themselves reported in a screening survey and a study questionnaire. Each participant in the prospective study had whole blood, serum and a nasopharyngeal or oropharyngeal swab collected by mobile phlebotomists. Prospective study participants could optionally give additional blood draws and questionnaires over an approximately 2-month period. Blood samples from the prospective study were shipped frozen or at room temperature prior to DNA extraction. Concerning this clone itself: No antigen is known for it. The record has no base qualities; no much larger clone is one base away.

The trim is 5 bases for V and 2 bases for J, with a gap of 16 bases between the germline ends. From its cysteine to its phenylalanine, the CDR3 spans 15 amino acids. CDR3 DNA only is kept here, 45 bases in frame from base 1. CDR1 and CDR2 are drawn from the germline V gene: MNHEY, SVGEGT. This receptor chain uses TRBV6-2 or TRBV6-3 and TRBJ2-7; TRBD1 could be the D gene, as 6 bases match. Sequencing was done on a sample of PBMCs or T cells enriched from blood (not recorded which). The TCR originated in a woman aged 40 to 50 with acute COVID-19. The sequenced DNA: TGTGCCAGCAGTCGGACGACAGGTCGTCCCTACGAGCAGTACTTC. This sequence encodes CASSRTTGRPYEQYF.